The source of this T cell receptor beta chain is a study of OX40 agonist ivuxolimab in advanced cancers. Study in general: The dose-escalation cohort had hepatocellular carcinoma, melanoma, renal cell or head and neck cancer.

Patients were excluded for autoimmune disease history or systemic immunosuppression. This CDR3 has 17 residues. V gave up 3 bases and J gave up 2 bases; unmatched junction bases: 12. Germline CDR1 is SGHDN and CDR2 is FVKESK. The study's findings and limits: The authors did not determine the antigen specificity of the expanded peripheral T cells.

TCRdb's table, derived via immunoSEQ multiplex PCR, lists solely in-frame clones and lacks some. Found here are 48,000 or so clones, roughly 80% of them singletons; the top ten hold around 1.1%. As to this clone: Its cognate antigen is unknown.

The gene calls are TRBV14 and TRBJ2-5, with 7 bases lining up with TRBD2. The TCR was taken from an adult with an advanced solid tumor such as melanoma, head and neck, liver or kidney cancer. The sequencing used CD4+ or CD8+ T cells sorted from blood, collected in a trial of the OX40 agonist ivuxolimab. CDR3 region: CASSQLLASRGQETQYF. CDR3 sequence (DNA): TGTGCCAGCAGCCAGCTACTAGCGAGTAGGGGACAAGAGACCCAGTACTTC.